Presented here are 23 T cell receptor beta chains from one specimen sequenced in a study of cytomegalovirus exposure and HLA in healthy donors. The PCR contained 60 Vbeta and 13 Jbeta primers. Repertoires were generated with immunoSEQ multiplex PCR, while TCRdb's copy carries only in-frame clones and drops some. The sample has more than 140,000 clones, around 66% seen once. Sequenced sample: PBMCs. All receptors come from a woman in her twenties or thirties in good health and CMV-seropositive.

The CDR3 DNA is TGTGCCAGCAGCTTGAATTACTGGGCAGGACAGGACGACGAGCAGTACTTC. Amino acid sequence: CASSLNYWAGQDDEQYF. This chain links TRBV5-8 with TRBJ2-7; 7 bases line up with TRBD1. Per the germline V gene, CDR1 is SGHTS and CDR2 is YDEGEE. This CDR3 spans 17 amino acids. V dropped 1 base and J dropped 5; count of bases not matched to a gene: 15.

The genes are TRBV4-1 and TRBJ2-7; maybe TRBD2 (6 bases). Trimming removed 2 bases at V and 2 bases at J, with 16 bases between. Germline V gives CDR1 MGHRA, CDR2 YSYEKL. The CDR3 extends over 16 amino acids. The CDR3 DNA follows: TGCGCCAGCAGCCAACCCCGGGACTTGGCCCCCTACGAGCAGTACTTC. Translation gives CASSQPRDLAPYEQYF.

This clone showed up just a few times. The chain employs TRBV5-8 and TRBJ2-7, with D perhaps matching TRBD2 (5 bases). Germline-derived CDR1 and CDR2 are SGHTS and YDEGEE. Trimming cost V 4 bases and J 7 bases, with 15 bases left between them. The CDR3 runs to 13 residues. CDR3 sequence reads: CASSPRTGREQYF. The CDR3 nucleotides are TGTGCCAGCAGCCCACGGACGGGAAGGGAGCAGTACTTC. The full variable domain, rest sourced from reference TRBV5-8 and TRBJ2-7, is EAGVTQSPTHLIKTRGQQATLRCSPISGHTSVYWYQQALGLGLQFLLWYDEGEERNRGNFPPRFSGRQFPNYSSELNVNALELEDSALYLCASSPRTGREQYFGPGTRLTVT.

This clone was seen a handful of times. This chain uses TRBV5-1 with TRBJ2-7, with D uncertain. The CDR3 spans 13 residues. V shed 5 bases and J shed 0 bases, with 9 bases lying between them. Germline lookup yields CDR1 SGHRS and CDR2 YFSETQ. This CDR3 reads CASRVPSSYEQYF. CDR3 in DNA: TGCGCCAGCAGGGTGCCCAGCTCCTACGAGCAGTACTTC.

The chain has TRBV5-1 and TRBJ1-1; 8 bases map to TRBD1. CDR3 size: 15 residues. V shed 4 bases and J 0 bases; nucleotides not matched to a gene: 5. Germline V gene lookup returns CDR1 SGHRS and CDR2 YFSETQ. The CDR3 region has the DNA TGCGCCAGCAGCGGCTCGACAGGGGTGAACACTGAAGCTTTCTTT. As protein: CASSGSTGVNTEAFF.

This rearrangement joins TRBV28 to TRBJ2-7; 8 positions match TRBD2. V shed 8 bases and J 4 bases; nucleotides not matched to a gene: 4. CDR3 length: 12 residues. The germline V gene encodes CDR1 MDHEN and CDR2 SYDVKM. CDR3 sequence (DNA): TGTGCCAGCGGGACTAGGGTTTACGAGCAGTACTTC. This sequence encodes CASGTRVYEQYF. The entire variable domain, with the rest obtained from reference TRBV28 and TRBJ2-7, is as follows: DVKVTQSSRYLVKRTGEKVFLECVQDMDHENMFWYRQDPGLGLRLIYFSYDVKMKEKGDIPEGYSVSREKKERFSLILESASTNQTSMYLCASGTRVYEQYFGPGTRLTVT.

This CDR3 reads CASSEKGFNQPQHF. The CDR3 DNA follows: TGTGCCAGCAGTGAAAAGGGGTTCAATCAGCCCCAGCATTTT. The V gene is TRBV6-1, the J gene TRBJ1-5, with TRBD1 as a possible D gene (5 bases). CDR1 MNHNS and CDR2 SASEGT come from the germline V gene. CDR3 length: 14 amino acids. Trimming left V 2 bases short and J 3 bases short, with 8 bases between.

The rearrangement uses TRBV6-6 and TRBJ1-1; D possibly corresponds to TRBD1 (6 bases). Per germline, CDR1 MNHNY and CDR2 SVGAGI (reference sequence). This CDR3 is 13 amino acids long. Between the trimmed V and J ends, which lost 2 bases and 8 bases, there was a span of 12 bases. CDR3 sequence: CASSYTTGTEAFF. The CDR3 DNA sequence: TGTGCCAGCAGTTACACGACCGGGACAGAAGCTTTCTTT.

The gene calls are TRBV5-1 and TRBJ2-5; D perhaps matches TRBD2 (6 bases). The CDR3 loop spans 15 amino acids. CDR1 SGHRS and CDR2 YFSETQ come from the germline V gene. V shed 3 bases and J shed 4 bases, with 16 bases lying between them. The CDR3 bases are TGCGCCAGCAGCTCTTACTCGACGGGGGTAGAGACCCAGTACTTC. Translated, it gives CASSSYSTGVETQYF.

This rearrangement joins TRBV21-1 to TRBJ2-7; the listed D gene, TRBD1, was not tested against the DNA. TRBV21-1 is listed as a pseudogene. This CDR3 comprises 14 residues. Written as DNA, the CDR3 is TGTGCCAACTACCGGGACAGGGGAGCCTACGAGCAGTACTTC. Its protein is CANYRDRGAYEQYF.

V usage is TRBV27 and J usage is TRBJ2-5; 8 bases map to TRBD1. CDR3 length: 13 amino acids. The germline CDR1 and CDR2 sequences are MNHEY and SMNVEV (reference sequence). V lost 10 bases, J lost 5 bases, and 9 bases stayed unmatched. CDR3 nucleotides: TGTGCCACGCAGAGGGGGGACAGGGAGACCCAGTACTTC. Translation: CATQRGDRETQYF.

The genes are TRBV4-2 and TRBJ1-4; D is perhaps TRBD1 (6 bases). Germline assignment: CDR1 LGHNA and CDR2 YNFKEQ. The CDR3 consists of 14 residues. Trimming took 1 base from V and 6 from J, leaving 9 bases between them. The CDR3 sequence: CASSQGRTDEKLFF. CDR3 DNA sequence: TGTGCCAGCAGCCAAGGGAGGACAGATGAAAAACTGTTTTTT.

This clone was seen more than once but under ten times. The rearrangement uses TRBV5-1 and TRBJ1-6; 8 bases map to TRBD1. This CDR3 is built from 16 residues. The V gene end was trimmed by 0 bases and the J gene end by 10 bases; junction bases not matched to a gene: 9. CDR1 SGHRS and CDR2 YFSETQ come from the germline V gene. In DNA form, the CDR3 reads TGCGCCAGCAGCTTGGATCCTCAGGGGGCTCAATCACCCCTCCACTTT. It translates to CASSLDPQGAQSPLHF.

This clone came up once. The rearrangement joins TRBV10-2 to TRBJ1-1; TRBD1 aligns across 10 bases. This CDR3 region has 13 residues. V lost 7 bases and J lost 4; bases outside the gene matches: 3. Germline V lookup: CDR1 WSHSY, CDR2 SAAADI. CDR3: CASKGQGLTEAFF. CDR3 sequence (DNA): TGCGCCAGCAAGGGACAGGGGCTCACTGAAGCTTTCTTT.

The V call is TRBV6-5, the J call TRBJ1-4; 9 bases fit TRBD1. The CDR3 is made up of 13 amino acids. Germline lookup yields CDR1 MNHEY and CDR2 SVGAGI. V shed 6 bases and J 11 bases; nucleotides not matched to a gene: 7. The CDR3 loop reads CASRKGQGTKLFF. CDR3 in DNA: TGTGCCAGCAGAAAAGGACAGGGGACGAAACTGTTTTTT.

The genes are TRBV4-2 and TRBJ2-7; D is possibly TRBD2 (6 bases). CDR1 is LGHNA, CDR2 YNFKEQ, per germline. The CDR3 covers 14 residues. Trimming removed 4 bases from V and 7 bases from J, with 17 bases in between. The CDR3 nucleotides read TGTGCCAGCAGCCTAGTTACGGGAGAGGGGGAGCAGTACTTC. Protein sequence: CASSLVTGEGEQYF.

In its sample, this clone was seen once. This chain joins TRBV6-5 and TRBJ1-2; 9 bases map to TRBD1. CDR1 MNHEY and CDR2 SVGAGI come from the germline V gene. The junction had 5 bases not matched to a gene; V was cut back by 4 bases and J by 2 bases. The CDR3 spans 15 residues. DNA for the CDR3: TGTGCCAGCAGTTTAGGACAGGGGTTGAACTATGGCTACACCTTC. Amino acids: CASSLGQGLNYGYTF.

The chain couples TRBV10-1 to TRBJ1-1; 7 bases are a match to TRBD1. CDR3 length: 13 residues. Germline V CDR1 and CDR2: WNHNN, SYGVQD (reference sequence). The ends lost 6 bases at V and 5 bases at J; junction bases unmatched: 6. The CDR3 spells CASRRQGDTEAFF. In DNA, the CDR3 is TGCGCCAGCAGGAGGCAGGGGGATACTGAAGCTTTCTTT.

The chain combines TRBV15 with TRBJ2-1, with D possibly being TRBD2 (5 bases). The ends were cut back, 3 bases at V and 7 bases at J, with 10 bases in the middle. This CDR3 has 13 residues. In germline, CDR1 is LNHNV, CDR2 YYDKDF (reference sequence). CDR3 in DNA: TGTGCCACCAGCAGCGGAGGTTTAAATGAGCAGTTCTTC. The encoded protein is CATSSGGLNEQFF.

This chain joins TRBV11-2 and TRBJ2-3; 10 nucleotides line up with TRBD2. V shed 5 bases and J 4 bases; nucleotides not matched to a gene: 0. From germline, CDR1 is SGHAT and CDR2 FQNNGV. The CDR3 loop spans 13 amino acids. CDR3 nucleotide sequence: TGTGCCAGCAGCCTAGCGGGAGCAGATACGCAGTATTTT. It translates to CASSLAGADTQYF. Filled out from reference TRBV11-2 and TRBJ2-3, the complete variable domain reads EAGVAQSPRYKIIEKRQSVAFWCNPISGHATLYWYQQILGQGPKLLIQFQNNGVVDDSQLPKDRFSAERLKGVDSTLKIQPAKLEDSAVYLCASSLAGADTQYFGPGTRLTVL.

The J gene is TRBJ2-1, the V gene TRBV6-5; weak D call: TRBD2 (7 bases). Germline V gene lookup returns CDR1 MNHEY and CDR2 SVGAGI. The CDR3 runs 14 residues. Between the trimmed V and J ends, which lost 5 bases and 0 bases, there was a span of 8 bases. For the CDR3, the DNA is TGTGCCAGCAGTCGGGGGGCCTCCTACAATGAGCAGTTCTTC. Encoded protein: CASSRGASYNEQFF.

The CDR3 protein is CASSQRSGQGNQPQHF. The CDR3 bases are TGCGCCAGCAGCCAAAGGTCAGGACAGGGGAATCAGCCCCAGCATTTT. This chain joins TRBV4-1 and TRBJ1-5, with 9 bases fitting TRBD1. Per germline, CDR1 MGHRA and CDR2 YSYEKL. V lost 2 bases and J lost 4; bases outside the gene matches: 6. The CDR3 extends over 16 amino acids.

J is TRBJ2-5 and V is TRBV7-9; D is possibly TRBD2 (5 bases). Germline-derived CDR1 and CDR2 are SEHNR and FQNEAQ (reference sequence). V shed 3 bases and J shed 5 bases, with 10 bases lying between them. CDR3 length equals 13 residues. The DNA for the CDR3 is TGTGCCAGCAGCTTCCGGCCGGGGGAGACCCAGTACTTC. This gives the protein CASSFRPGETQYF.